This T cell receptor beta chain came from a study of long-term antiretroviral therapy in people with HIV. The assay, immunoSEQ v3.0, was run at survey level. Only in-frame clones appear in the TCRdb table, and some are missing; sequencing was by immunoSEQ multiplex PCR. This sample has 20,000 to 25,000 clones, with 75% to 90% found just once. This CDR3 spans 17 amino acids. Unmatched junction bases numbered 9, after V lost 0 bases and J lost 1 base. The sequenced sample was unsorted PBMCs, obtained 0.4 years after starting antiretroviral therapy. The TCR sequence derives from a man aged 50-59 years with HIV. The genes are TRBV23-1 and TRBJ2-7, with 7 bases identical to TRBD1. TRBV23-1 is annotated as an ORF whose role is uncertain. The CDR3 DNA reads TGCGCCAGCAGTCAATCGCAGAGGACAGGCCCTTCCTACGAGCAGTACTTC. It is translated as CASSQSQRTGPSYEQYF.